This is a list of T cell receptor beta chains from one sample in a study of T cell responses to AZD1222 COVID-19 vaccine. Profiling relied on immunoSEQ multiplex PCR, and the TCRdb table lists in-frame clones only, not all of them. The data hold some 120,000 clones, with 92% observed a single time. Sequenced material: peripheral blood, taken on day 0 of AZD1222 vaccination. The receptors stem from an adult in good health. The CDR3 runs from the conserved cysteine through the conserved F or W. D genes are given only for firm matches.

v_call	d_call	cdr3_length	j_call	cdr3_nt	cdr3_aa
TRBV28	TRBD1	16	TRBJ1-5	TGTGCCAGCAGTCCTTGGGGACAGGGGAATAATCAGCCCCAGCATTTT	CASSPWGQGNNQPQHF
TRBV11-3	NA	14	TRBJ2-4	TGTGCCAGCAGCTCGACCGGGACCGGAAACATTCAGTACTTC	CASSSTGTGNIQYF
TRBV28	NA	13	TRBJ1-1	TGTGCCAGCAGTTTGAATGGGAGGGATGAAGCTTTCTTT	CASSLNGRDEAFF
TRBV6-1	TRBD1	15	TRBJ2-7	TGTGCCAGCAGTGAAGCGTCAGGGGGCTCCTACGAGCAGTACTTC	CASSEASGGSYEQYF
TRBV6-5	NA	15	TRBJ2-2	TGTGCCAGCAGCCTACAAGGCACGAACACCGGGGAGCTGTTTTTT	CASSLQGTNTGELFF
TRBV30	TRBD1	14	TRBJ1-4	TGTGCCTTCAACCCGACAGGGGATGGTGAAAAACTGTTTTTT	CAFNPTGDGEKLFF
TRBV6-1	TRBD1	16	TRBJ2-1	TGTGCCAGCAGTGAAGCCGGGACAGGGATGGGAAATGAGCAGTTCTTC	CASSEAGTGMGNEQFF
TRBV3-1/TRBV3-2	NA	16	TRBJ2-5	TGTGCCAGCAGCCACCGCGGGGGCAGGGGGCAAGAGACCCAGTACTTC	CASSHRGGRGQETQYF
TRBV12-3/TRBV12-4	NA	13	TRBJ1-5	TGTGCCAGCAGTGGGACTGGGGATCAGCCCCAGCATTTT	CASSGTGDQPQHF
TRBV5-4	TRBD1	15	TRBJ2-3	TGTGCCAGCAGCTCCGGGACAGGGTCGAGAGATACGCAGTATTTT	CASSSGTGSRDTQYF
TRBV20-1	NA	11	TRBJ1-5	TGCAGTGCTAAAGGGAATCAGCCCCAGCATTTT	CSAKGNQPQHF
TRBV14	NA	17	TRBJ1-6	TGTGCCAGCAGCCGGAATGTGCCGGGGAATTATAATTCACCCCTCCACTTT	CASSRNVPGNYNSPLHF